One sample yielded the 5 T cell receptor beta chains listed below, sequenced in a study of CD8 T cells in Susac syndrome. About 0.45 to 1 ug RNA was reverse transcribed with random hexamers. MiXCR, applied by TCRdb to the immunoSEQ multiplex PCR reads, yields one record per CDR3 protein. The sample lists 240,000 or so distinct CDR3 sequences; approximately 95% were seen once. The specimen sequenced was CD4+ T cells from PBMCs. The origin of the receptors is a human donor with Susac syndrome.

The rearrangement joins TRBV29-1 to TRBJ2-7; D is possibly TRBD1 (7 bases). The germline gives CDR1 SQVTM, CDR2 ANQGSEA. Trimming stripped 6 bases from V and 13 bases from J, with 19 bases between. This CDR3 region has 11 residues. The CDR3 nucleotides are TGCAGCGTCCAGGTGACGGAGGGGGCTTACTTC. Translating gives CSVQVTEGAYF.

This rearrangement joins TRBV24-1 to TRBJ2-7; D is ambiguous. CDR3 length equals 13 residues. Germline CDR1 reads KGHDR; CDR2 reads SFDVKD. V was shortened by 4 bases and J by 5 bases, with 11 bases between the two germline ends. As DNA, the CDR3 is TGTGCCACCAGTGACCTTGACTGGAACGAGCAGTACTTC. The encoded protein is CATSDLDWNEQYF.

The chain employs TRBV11-3 and TRBJ1-1; D gene unclear. Germline-derived CDR1 and CDR2 are SGHNT and YENEEA. The CDR3 extends over 13 amino acids. V lost 3 bases, J lost 3 bases, and 8 bases lay in between. DNA for the CDR3: TGTGCCAGCAGCTTGACGACGTACACTGAAGCTTTCTTT. Protein sequence: CASSLTTYTEAFF.

In its sample, this clonotype was seen once. This chain joins TRBV9 and TRBJ1-2; the match to TRBD1 covers 7 bases. CDR1 and CDR2 (germline): SGDLS, YYNGEE. The CDR3 is 14 amino acids. After removal of 6 bases from V and 2 bases from J, the junction contained 7 bases not matched to a gene. CDR3 DNA: TGTGCCAGCACGAGGGAACAGGGGAACTATGGCTACACCTTC. Translated: CASTREQGNYGYTF.

V gene TRBV30 combines with J gene TRBJ1-1, with D unclear. CDR1 and CDR2 from the germline V gene are GTSNPN and SVGIG (reference sequence). This CDR3 contains 12 residues. Trimming removed 0 bases from V and 5 bases from J, with 7 bases in between. The DNA for the CDR3 is TGTGCCTGGAGTGTACCTGTGACTGAAGCTTTCTTT. Residues: CAWSVPVTEAFF.